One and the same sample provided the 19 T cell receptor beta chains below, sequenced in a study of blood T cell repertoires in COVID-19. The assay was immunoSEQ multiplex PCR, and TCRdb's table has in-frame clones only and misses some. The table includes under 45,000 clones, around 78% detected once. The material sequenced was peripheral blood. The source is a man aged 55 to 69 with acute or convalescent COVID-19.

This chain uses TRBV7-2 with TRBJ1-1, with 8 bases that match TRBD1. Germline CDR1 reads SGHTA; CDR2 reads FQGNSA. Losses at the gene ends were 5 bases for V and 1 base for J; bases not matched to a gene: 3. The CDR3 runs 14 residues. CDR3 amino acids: CASSPGQGNTEAFF. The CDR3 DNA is TGTGCCAGCAGCCCCGGACAGGGGAACACTGAAGCTTTCTTT.

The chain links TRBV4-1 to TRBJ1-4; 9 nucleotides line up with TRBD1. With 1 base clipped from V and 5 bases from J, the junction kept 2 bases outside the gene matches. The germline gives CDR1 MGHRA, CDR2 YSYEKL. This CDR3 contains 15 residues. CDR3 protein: CASSQVGTGNEKLFF. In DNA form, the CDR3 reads TGCGCCAGCAGCCAAGTCGGGACAGGGAATGAAAAACTGTTTTTT.

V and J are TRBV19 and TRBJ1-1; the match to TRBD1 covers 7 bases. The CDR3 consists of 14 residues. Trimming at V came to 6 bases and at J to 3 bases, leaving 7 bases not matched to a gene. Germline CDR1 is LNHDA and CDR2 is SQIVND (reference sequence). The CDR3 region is CASRATGKHTEAFF. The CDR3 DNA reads TGTGCCAGTAGGGCGACAGGGAAGCACACTGAAGCTTTCTTT.

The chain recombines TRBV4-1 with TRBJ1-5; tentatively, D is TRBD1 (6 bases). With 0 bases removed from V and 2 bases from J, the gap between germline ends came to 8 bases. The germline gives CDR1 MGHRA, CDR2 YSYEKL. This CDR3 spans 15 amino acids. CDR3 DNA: TGCGCCAGCAGCCAAGAGTCAGGGGGCAATCAGCCCCAGCATTTT. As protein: CASSQESGGNQPQHF.

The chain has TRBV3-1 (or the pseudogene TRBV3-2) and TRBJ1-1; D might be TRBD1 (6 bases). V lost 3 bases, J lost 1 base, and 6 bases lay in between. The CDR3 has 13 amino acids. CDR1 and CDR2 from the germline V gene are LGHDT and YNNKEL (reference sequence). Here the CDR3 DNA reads TGTGCCAGCAGCCAGGGACAGAACACTGAAGCTTTCTTT. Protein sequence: CASSQGQNTEAFF.

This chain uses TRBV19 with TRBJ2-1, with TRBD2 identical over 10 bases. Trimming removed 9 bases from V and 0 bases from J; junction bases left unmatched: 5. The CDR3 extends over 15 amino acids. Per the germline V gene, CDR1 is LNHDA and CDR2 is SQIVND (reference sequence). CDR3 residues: CASLRTSGSYNEQFF. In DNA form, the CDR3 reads TGTGCCAGCCTTAGGACTAGCGGCTCCTACAATGAGCAGTTCTTC.

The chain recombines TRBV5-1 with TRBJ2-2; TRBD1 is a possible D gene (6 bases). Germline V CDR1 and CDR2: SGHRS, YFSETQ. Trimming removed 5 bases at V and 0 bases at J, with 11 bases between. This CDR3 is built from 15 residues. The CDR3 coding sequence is TGCGCCAGCAGGCCCGGGACAACGAACACCGGGGAGCTGTTTTTT. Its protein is CASRPGTTNTGELFF.

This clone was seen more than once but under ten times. The CDR3 nucleotides are TGTGCCAGCAGCTTCGACAGGGGGCAGGGGCCCCAGCATTTT. Its protein is CASSFDRGQGPQHF. The J gene is TRBJ1-5, the V gene TRBV7-2; 10 bases map to TRBD1. After removal of 3 bases from V and 9 bases from J, the junction contained 5 bases not matched to a gene. This CDR3 comprises 14 residues. Germline loops: CDR1 SGHTA, CDR2 FQGNSA.

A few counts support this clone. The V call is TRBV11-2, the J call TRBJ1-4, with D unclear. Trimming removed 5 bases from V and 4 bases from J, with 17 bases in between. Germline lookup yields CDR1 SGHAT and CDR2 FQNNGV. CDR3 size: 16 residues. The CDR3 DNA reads TGTGCCAGCAGCCCTCTCCAAGGCAGACATAATGAAAAACTGTTTTTT. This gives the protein CASSPLQGRHNEKLFF.

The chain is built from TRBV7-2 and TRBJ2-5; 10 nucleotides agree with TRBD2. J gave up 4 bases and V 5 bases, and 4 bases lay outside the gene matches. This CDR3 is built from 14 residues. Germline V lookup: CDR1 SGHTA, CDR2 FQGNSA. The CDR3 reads CASSDLAGGETQYF. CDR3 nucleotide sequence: TGTGCCAGCAGCGATTTAGCGGGAGGAGAGACCCAGTACTTC.

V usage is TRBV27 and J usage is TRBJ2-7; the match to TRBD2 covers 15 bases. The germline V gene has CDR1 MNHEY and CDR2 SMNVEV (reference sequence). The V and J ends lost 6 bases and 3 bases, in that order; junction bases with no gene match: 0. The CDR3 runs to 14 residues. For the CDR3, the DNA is TGTGCCAGCAGGGGACTAGCGGGGGGCTACGAGCAGTACTTC. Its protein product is CASRGLAGGYEQYF.

The CDR3 loop is CASSLRSSSEKLFF. The DNA of the CDR3 is TGTGCCAGCAGCTTAAGAAGTTCTAGCGAAAAACTGTTTTTT. The chain links TRBV5-4 to TRBJ1-4; no definite D call. CDR1 and CDR2 from the germline V gene are SGHNT and YYREEE (reference sequence). This CDR3 region has 14 residues. V lost 2 bases, J lost 8 bases, and 13 bases lay in between.

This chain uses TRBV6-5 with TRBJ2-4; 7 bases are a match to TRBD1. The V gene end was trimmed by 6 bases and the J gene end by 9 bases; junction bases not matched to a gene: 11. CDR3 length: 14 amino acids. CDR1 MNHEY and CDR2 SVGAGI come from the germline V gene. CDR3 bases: TGTGCCAGCAGACGGACAGGCGGGTCTGGCATTCAGTACTTC. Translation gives CASRRTGGSGIQYF.

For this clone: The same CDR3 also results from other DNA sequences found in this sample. The CDR3 sequence: CASSYRGFNQPQHF. CDR3 DNA: TGTGCCAGCAGTTACAGGGGTTTCAATCAGCCCCAGCATTTT. The V gene is TRBV6-2 or TRBV6-3, the J gene TRBJ1-5; a possible D gene is TRBD1 (5 bases). Germline V lookup: CDR1 MNHEY, CDR2 SVGEGT. CDR3 length: 14 residues. Trimming cost V 2 bases and J 3 bases, with 8 bases left between them.

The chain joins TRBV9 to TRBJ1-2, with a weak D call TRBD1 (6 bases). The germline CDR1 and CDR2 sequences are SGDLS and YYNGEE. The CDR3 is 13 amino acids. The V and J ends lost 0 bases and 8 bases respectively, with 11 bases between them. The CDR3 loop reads CASSVGGTQGYTF. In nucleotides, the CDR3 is TGTGCCAGCAGCGTAGGTGGGACACAAGGCTACACCTTC. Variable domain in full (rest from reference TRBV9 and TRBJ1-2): DSGVTQTPKHLITATGQRVTLRCSPRSGDLSVYWYQQSLDQGLQFLIQYYNGEERAKGNILERFSAQQFPDLHSELNLSSLELGDSALYFCASSVGGTQGYTFGSGTRLTVV.

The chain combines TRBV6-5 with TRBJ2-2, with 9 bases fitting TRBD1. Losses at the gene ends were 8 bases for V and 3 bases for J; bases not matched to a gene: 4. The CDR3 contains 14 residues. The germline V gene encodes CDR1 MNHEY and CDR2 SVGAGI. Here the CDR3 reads CASSRTGDTGELFF. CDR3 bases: TGTGCCAGCTCCCGGACAGGGGACACCGGGGAGCTGTTTTTT.

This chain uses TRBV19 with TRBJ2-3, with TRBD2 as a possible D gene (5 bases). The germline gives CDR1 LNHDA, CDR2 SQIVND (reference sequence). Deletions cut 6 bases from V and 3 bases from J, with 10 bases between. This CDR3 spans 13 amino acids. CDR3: CASRRASTDTQYF. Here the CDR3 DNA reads TGTGCCAGTAGGCGGGCGTCAACAGATACGCAGTATTTT.

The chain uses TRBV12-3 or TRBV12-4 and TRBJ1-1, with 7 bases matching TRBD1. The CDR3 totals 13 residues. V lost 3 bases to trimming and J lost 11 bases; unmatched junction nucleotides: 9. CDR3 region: CASSLPDRAAAFF. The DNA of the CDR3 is TGTGCCAGCAGTTTGCCAGACAGGGCGGCGGCTTTCTTT.

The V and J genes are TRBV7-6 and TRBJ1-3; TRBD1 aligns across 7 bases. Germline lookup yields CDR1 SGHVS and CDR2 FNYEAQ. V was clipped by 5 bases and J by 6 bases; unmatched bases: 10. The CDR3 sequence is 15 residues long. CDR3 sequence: CASSHPTGLANTIYF. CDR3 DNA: TGTGCCAGCAGCCATCCGACAGGGTTGGCAAACACCATATATTTT.